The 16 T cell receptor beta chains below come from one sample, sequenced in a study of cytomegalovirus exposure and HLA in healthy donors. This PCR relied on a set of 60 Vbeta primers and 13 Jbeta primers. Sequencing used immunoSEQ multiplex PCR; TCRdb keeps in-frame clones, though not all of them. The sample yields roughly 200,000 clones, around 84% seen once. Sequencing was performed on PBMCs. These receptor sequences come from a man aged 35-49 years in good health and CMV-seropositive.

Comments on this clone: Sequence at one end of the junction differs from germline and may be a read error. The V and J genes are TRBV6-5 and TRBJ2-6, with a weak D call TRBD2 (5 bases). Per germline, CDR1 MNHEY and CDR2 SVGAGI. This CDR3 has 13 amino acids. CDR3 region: CASLDSAANVLTF. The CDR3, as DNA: TGTGCCAGCTTGGACTCTGCGGCCAACGTCCTGACTTTC.

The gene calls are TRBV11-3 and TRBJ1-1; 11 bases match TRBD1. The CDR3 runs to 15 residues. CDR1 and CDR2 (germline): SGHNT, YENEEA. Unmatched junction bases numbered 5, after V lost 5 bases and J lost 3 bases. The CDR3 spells CASSVGTGGDTEAFF. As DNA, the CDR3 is TGTGCCAGCAGCGTTGGGACAGGGGGGGACACTGAAGCTTTCTTT.

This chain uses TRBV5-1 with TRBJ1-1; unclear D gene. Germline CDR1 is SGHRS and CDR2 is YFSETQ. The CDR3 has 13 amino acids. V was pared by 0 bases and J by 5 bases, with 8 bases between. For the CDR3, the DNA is TGCGCCAGCAGCTTGGAGTTCGGTACTGAAGCTTTCTTT. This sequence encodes CASSLEFGTEAFF.

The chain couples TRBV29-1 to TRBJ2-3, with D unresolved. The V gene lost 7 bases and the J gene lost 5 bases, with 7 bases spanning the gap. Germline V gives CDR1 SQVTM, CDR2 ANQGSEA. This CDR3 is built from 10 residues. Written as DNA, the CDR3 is TGCAGCGCTCTAGGAGATACGCAGTATTTT. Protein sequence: CSALGDTQYF.

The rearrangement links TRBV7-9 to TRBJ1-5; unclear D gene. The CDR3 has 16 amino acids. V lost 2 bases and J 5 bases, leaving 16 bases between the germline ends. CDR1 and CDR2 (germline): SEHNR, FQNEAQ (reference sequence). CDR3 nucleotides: TGTGCCAGCAGCTTAATAGTTTGCCCGGCGGATCAGCCCCAGCATTTT. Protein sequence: CASSLIVCPADQPQHF.

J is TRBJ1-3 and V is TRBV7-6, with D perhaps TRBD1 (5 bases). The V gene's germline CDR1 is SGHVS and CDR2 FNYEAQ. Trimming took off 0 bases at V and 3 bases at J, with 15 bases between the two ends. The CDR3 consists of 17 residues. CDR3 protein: CASSLAEQRGGGNTIYF. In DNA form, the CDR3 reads TGTGCCAGCAGCTTAGCGGAGCAAAGGGGCGGTGGAAACACCATATATTTT.

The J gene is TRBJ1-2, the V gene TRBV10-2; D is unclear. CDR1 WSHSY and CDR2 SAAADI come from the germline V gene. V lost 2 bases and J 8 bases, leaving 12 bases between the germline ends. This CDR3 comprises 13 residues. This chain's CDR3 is CASSEAAPTGYTF. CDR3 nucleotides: TGCGCCAGCAGTGAGGCGGCACCTACGGGCTACACCTTC.

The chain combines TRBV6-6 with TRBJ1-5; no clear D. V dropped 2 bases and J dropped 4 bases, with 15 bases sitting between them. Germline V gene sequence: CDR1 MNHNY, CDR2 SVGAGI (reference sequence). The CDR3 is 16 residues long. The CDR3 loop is CASSYGPPGGNQPQHF. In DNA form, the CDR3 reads TGTGCCAGCAGTTACGGGCCACCCGGAGGGAATCAGCCCCAGCATTTT.

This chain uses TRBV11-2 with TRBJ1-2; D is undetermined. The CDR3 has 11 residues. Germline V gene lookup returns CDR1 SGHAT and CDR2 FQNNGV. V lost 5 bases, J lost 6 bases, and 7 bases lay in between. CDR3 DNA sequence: TGTGCCAGCAGCAGCATCAATGGCTACACCTTC. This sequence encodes CASSSINGYTF. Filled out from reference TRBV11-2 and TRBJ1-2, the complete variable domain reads EAGVAQSPRYKIIEKRQSVAFWCNPISGHATLYWYQQILGQGPKLLIQFQNNGVVDDSQLPKDRFSAERLKGVDSTLKIQPAKLEDSAVYLCASSSINGYTFGSGTRLTVV.

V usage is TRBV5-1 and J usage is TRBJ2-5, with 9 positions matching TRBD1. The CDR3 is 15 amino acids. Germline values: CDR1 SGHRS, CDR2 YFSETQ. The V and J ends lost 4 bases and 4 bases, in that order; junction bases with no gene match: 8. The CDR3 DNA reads TGCGCCAGCAGCCGGGACAGGGTTGGTGGAGAGACCCAGTACTTC. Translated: CASSRDRVGGETQYF. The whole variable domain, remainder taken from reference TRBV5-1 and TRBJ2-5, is KAGVTQTPRYLIKTRGQQVTLSCSPISGHRSVSWYQQTPGQGLQFLFEYFSETQRNKGNFPGRFSGRQFSNSRSEMNVSTLELGDSALYLCASSRDRVGGETQYFGPGTRLLVL.

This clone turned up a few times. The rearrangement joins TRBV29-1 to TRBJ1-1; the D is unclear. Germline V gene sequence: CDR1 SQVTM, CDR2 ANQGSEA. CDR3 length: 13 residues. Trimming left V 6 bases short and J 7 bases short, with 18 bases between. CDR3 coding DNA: TGCAGCGTCATCCAAATGAGGGAGGGTGAAGCTTTCTTT. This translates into CSVIQMREGEAFF.

CDR3 amino acids: CASSIGLAENEQFF. CDR3 nucleotides: TGTGCCAGCAGCATAGGACTGGCGGAGAATGAGCAGTTCTTC. The chain recombines TRBV7-6 with TRBJ2-1, with D perhaps matching TRBD2 (5 bases). The CDR3 is 14 residues long. Germline values: CDR1 SGHVS, CDR2 FNYEAQ. Trimming removed 5 bases at V and 7 bases at J, with 15 bases between.

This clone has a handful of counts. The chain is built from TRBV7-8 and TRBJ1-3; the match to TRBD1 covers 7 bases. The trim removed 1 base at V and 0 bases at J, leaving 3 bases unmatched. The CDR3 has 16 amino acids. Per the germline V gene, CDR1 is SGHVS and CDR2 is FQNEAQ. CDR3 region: CASSLEDRRSGNTIYF. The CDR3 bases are TGTGCCAGCAGCTTAGAGGACAGGCGCTCTGGAAACACCATATATTTT.

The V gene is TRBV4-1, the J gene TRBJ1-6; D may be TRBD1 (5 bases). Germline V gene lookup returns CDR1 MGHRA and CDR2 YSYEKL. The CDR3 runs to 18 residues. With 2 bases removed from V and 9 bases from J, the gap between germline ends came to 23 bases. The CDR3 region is CASSQRLGTTGDPSPLHF. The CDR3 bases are TGCGCCAGCAGCCAACGTCTAGGGACCACGGGGGATCCTTCACCCCTCCACTTT.

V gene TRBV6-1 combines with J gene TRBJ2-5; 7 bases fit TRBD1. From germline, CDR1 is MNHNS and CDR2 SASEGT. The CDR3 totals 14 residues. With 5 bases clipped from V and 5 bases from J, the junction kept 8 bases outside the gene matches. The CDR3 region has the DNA TGTGCCAGCAGTCATAAGACAGGGCGGGAGACCCAGTACTTC. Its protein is CASSHKTGRETQYF.

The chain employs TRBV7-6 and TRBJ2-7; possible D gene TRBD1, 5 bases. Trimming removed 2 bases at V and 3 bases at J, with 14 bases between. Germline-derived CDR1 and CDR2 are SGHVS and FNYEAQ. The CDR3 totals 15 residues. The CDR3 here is CASSLNGAKGYEQYF. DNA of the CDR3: TGTGCCAGCAGCTTAAATGGGGCTAAAGGCTACGAGCAGTACTTC.